Below, one T cell receptor beta chain is given with its context. Profiled with immunoSEQ multiplex PCR; TCRdb holds only in-frame clones, not every one. The repertoire consists of approximately 46,000 clones, with about four fifths occurring once and the leading ten covering roughly 0.37%. The length of the CDR3 is 11 residues. The V end was cut by 10 bases, the J end by 10 bases, with 14 bases between. Germline CDR1 and CDR2: SNHLY and FYNNEI. These data are taken from a study of fetal regulatory T cell absence and autoimmunity. The receptor comes from a newborn boy with IPEX syndrome. The sample comprised cord blood. The chain uses TRBV2 and TRBJ2-1; D is possibly TRBD1 or TRBD2 (6 bases each). The CDR3 reads CANGVGGEQFF. The CDR3 nucleotides are TGTGCCAACGGGGTCGGGGGCGAGCAGTTCTTC.